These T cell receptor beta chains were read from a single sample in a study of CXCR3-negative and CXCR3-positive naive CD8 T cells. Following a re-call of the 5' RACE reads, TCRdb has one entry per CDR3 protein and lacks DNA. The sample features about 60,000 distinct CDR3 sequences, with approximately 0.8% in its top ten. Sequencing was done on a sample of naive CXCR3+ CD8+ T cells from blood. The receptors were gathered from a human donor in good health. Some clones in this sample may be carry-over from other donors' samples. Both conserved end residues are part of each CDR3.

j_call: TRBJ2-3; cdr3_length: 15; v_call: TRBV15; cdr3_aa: CATSSLVLQTDTQYF
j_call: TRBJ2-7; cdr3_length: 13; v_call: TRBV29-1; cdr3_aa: CSATDRARYEQYF
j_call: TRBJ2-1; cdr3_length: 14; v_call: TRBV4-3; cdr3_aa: CASSQDSGGNEQFF
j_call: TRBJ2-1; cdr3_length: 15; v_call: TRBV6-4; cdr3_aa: CASSDSAESYNEQFF
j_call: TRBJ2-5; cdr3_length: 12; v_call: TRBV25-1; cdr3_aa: CASTGGQETQYF
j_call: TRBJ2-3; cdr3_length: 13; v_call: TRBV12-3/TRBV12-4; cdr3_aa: CVCGGGRSDTQYF
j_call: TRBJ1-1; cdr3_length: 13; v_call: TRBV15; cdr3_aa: CATRDPGHTEAFF
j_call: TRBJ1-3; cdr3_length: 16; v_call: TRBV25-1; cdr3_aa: CASSEWGRSPGNTIYF
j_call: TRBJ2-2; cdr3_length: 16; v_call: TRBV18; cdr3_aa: CASSPQPLANTGELFF
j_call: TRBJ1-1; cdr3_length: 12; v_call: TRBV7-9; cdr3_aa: CASSTGTTEAFF
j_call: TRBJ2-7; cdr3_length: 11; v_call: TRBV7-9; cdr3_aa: CASSFTHEQYF